This passage covers 5 T cell receptor beta chains from one sample sequenced in a study of post-analysis software for immune sequencing data. Built from TCR beta cDNA, the libraries had unique molecular identifiers in them. In TCRdb, the PCR reads were re-called with MiXCR into one record per CDR3 protein. The sample records fewer than 600,000 distinct CDR3 sequences, roughly 45% being singletons. Notes on the study in general: Patients used about five TRBV segments, including TRBV5-6, TRBV5-1 and TRBV20-1, more often than controls.

For these receptors, no antigen is known. Sample: blood. These receptors were taken from a girl aged 5-17 years with multiple sclerosis.

The CDR3 nucleotides read TGCGCCAGCAGCCCGGGACAGGGGTCAAACATTCAGTACTTC. Protein sequence: CASSPGQGSNIQYF. V usage is TRBV5-1 and J usage is TRBJ2-4, with 10 bases matching TRBD1. Germline CDR1 SGHRS, CDR2 YFSETQ. V lost 4 bases and J lost 6; bases outside the gene matches: 4. CDR3 size: 14 residues. The full variable domain, completed using reference TRBV5-1 and TRBJ2-4, is KAGVTQTPRYLIKTRGQQVTLSCSPISGHRSVSWYQQTPGQGLQFLFEYFSETQRNKGNFPGRFSGRQFSNSRSEMNVSTLELGDSALYLCASSPGQGSNIQYFGAGTRLSVL.

This chain links TRBV9 with TRBJ2-1; 12 bases match TRBD1. Losses at the gene ends were 0 bases for V and 6 bases for J; bases not matched to a gene: 4. The CDR3 length is 16 residues. Germline CDR1 and CDR2: SGDLS and YYNGEE. CDR3 amino acids: CASSVGGQGAVNEQFF. CDR3 in DNA: TGTGCCAGCAGCGTAGGGGGACAGGGGGCCGTCAATGAGCAGTTCTTC.

This clonotype occurred a few times. The chain combines TRBV29-1 with TRBJ2-3; 12 nucleotides align to TRBD2. This CDR3 spans 15 amino acids. With V trimmed by 8 bases and J by 2 bases, 8 bases remained unmatched. CDR1 and CDR2 (germline): SQVTM, ANQGSEA. The CDR3 reads CSTHGLAGITDTQYF. CDR3 sequence (DNA): TGCAGCACGCATGGACTAGCGGGGATCACAGATACGCAGTATTTT.

The V gene is TRBV5-1, the J gene TRBJ2-7; the D gene could be TRBD1 or TRBD2 (6 bases each). The germline V gene encodes CDR1 SGHRS and CDR2 YFSETQ. The CDR3 has 15 residues. V shed 0 bases and J shed 2 bases, with 12 bases lying between them. CDR3 protein: CASSLGGGPTYEQYF. Here the CDR3 DNA reads TGCGCCAGCAGCTTGGGTGGGGGGCCGACCTACGAGCAGTACTTC.

Here the CDR3 DNA reads TGTGCCAGCAGTTTAAGGGAGCTAGCGGGAGTATCCTACGAGCAGTACTTC. Protein product: CASSLRELAGVSYEQYF. The rearrangement links TRBV28 to TRBJ2-7; 10 bases line up with TRBD2. Germline V CDR1 and CDR2: MDHEN, SYDVKM. The CDR3 runs to 17 residues. The trim removed 2 bases at V and 1 base at J, leaving 8 bases unmatched.